This TCR beta chain was obtained from a study of CXCR3-negative and CXCR3-positive naive CD8 T cells. Points from the study as a whole: CXCR3-positive naive cells had more hydrophobic TRB CDR3s than CXCR3-negative naive cells.

Points on this clonotype: Its antigen is still unknown.

TRB cDNA was prepared as libraries by UMI-labeled 5' RACE. After re-calling the 5' RACE reads, TCRdb lists one entry per CDR3 protein, DNA absent. The table lists some 45,000 distinct CDR3 sequences. The CDR3 contains 15 residues. Germline assignment: CDR1 SEHNR and CDR2 FQNEAQ (reference sequence). The chain has TRBV7-9 and TRBJ2-2; the TRBD1 assignment by TCRdb is unverifiable without DNA. Sequences were obtained from naive CXCR3- CD8+ T cells from blood. Subset specified: CD45RO-CCR7+CD27+CD95- naive CD8+ T cells lacking CXCR3 (TNR3-). The sequence came from a human donor in good health. Some clones in this sample may be carry-over from other donors' samples. The CDR3 reads CASSWTGGSTGELFF.